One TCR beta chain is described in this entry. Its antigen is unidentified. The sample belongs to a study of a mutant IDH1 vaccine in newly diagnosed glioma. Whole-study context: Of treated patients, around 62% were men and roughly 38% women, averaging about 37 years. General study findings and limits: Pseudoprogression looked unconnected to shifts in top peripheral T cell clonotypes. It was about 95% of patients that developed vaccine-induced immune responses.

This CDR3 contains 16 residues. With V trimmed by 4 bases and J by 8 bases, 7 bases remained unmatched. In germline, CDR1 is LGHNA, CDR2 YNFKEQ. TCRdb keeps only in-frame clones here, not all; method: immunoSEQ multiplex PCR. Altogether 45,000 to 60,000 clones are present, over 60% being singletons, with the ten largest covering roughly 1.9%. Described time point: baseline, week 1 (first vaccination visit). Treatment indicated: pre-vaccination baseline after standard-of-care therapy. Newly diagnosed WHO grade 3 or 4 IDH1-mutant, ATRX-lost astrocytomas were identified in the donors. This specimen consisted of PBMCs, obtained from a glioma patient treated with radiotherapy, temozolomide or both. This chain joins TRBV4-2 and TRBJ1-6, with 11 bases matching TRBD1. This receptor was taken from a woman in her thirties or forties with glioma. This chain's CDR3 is CASSRISGQGDSPLHF. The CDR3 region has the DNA TGTGCCAGCAGCCGAATCTCGGGACAGGGGGATTCACCCCTCCACTTT.